This T cell receptor (beta chain) was captured in a study of shared clonotypes between healthy human individuals. Whole-study context: The cohort had two women and a few men, ages 18 to 49.

As regards this clone: Its cognate antigen is unknown.

Terminally differentiated effector memory CD45RA+ cells were excluded by CCR7 positive selection of CD45RO-negative cells. The donors, all of them Caucasian adults, lived in Nashville, Tennessee. Study outcomes and limitations: Among donors, sharing of clonotypes was expected to be affected by sequencing depth. Sampling included only blood; tissue repertoires likely differ.

This CDR3 has 14 residues. V was trimmed by 6 bases and J by 1 base, leaving 11 bases between them. The germline gives CDR1 ENHRY, CDR2 SYGVKD. Sequencing was performed with immunoSEQ multiplex PCR; in TCRdb, only in-frame clones are kept and a portion is missing. Among 2 million to 2.5 million clones listed, 85% to 95% were seen once. Sequenced sample: naive CD8+ T cells from PBMCs. The clonotype comes from a man aged 18 to 29 in good health. Some clones in this sample may be carry-over from other donors' samples. The chain is built from TRBV10-3 and TRBJ2-3; tentative D call: TRBD2 (5 bases). CDR3 DNA: TGTGCCATCAGCCGGACGGAGGGCACAGATACGCAGTATTTT. It yields the protein CAISRTEGTDTQYF.